The rows below give T cell receptor beta chains drawn from one sample of a study of T cells in Graves' hyperthyroidism and ophthalmopathy. TCRdb processed the multiplex PCR reads anew with MiXCR; each CDR3 protein has one entry. In the table there are around 350,000 distinct CDR3 sequences, about 15% of which are singletons. Source material: blood. These receptors were taken from a woman under 40 with Graves' hyperthyroidism that later progressed to Graves' ophthalmopathy. Each CDR3 is given with its conserved first and last residue. Fields, in order: CDR3 protein, CDR3 DNA, clone size, D gene, CDR3 length, J gene, V gene. D genes are given only for firm matches. Only part of the rows carry a size: once, few, many, or a class if the clone is expanded.

CDR3 protein: CASEDGGGEQFF; CDR3 DNA: TGTGCCAGCGAGGATGGTGGAGGTGAGCAGTTCTTC; clone size: once; D gene: .; CDR3 length: 12; J gene: TRBJ2-1; V gene: TRBV18
CDR3 protein: CASHSAGGSYEQYF; CDR3 DNA: TGTGCCAGTCACTCAGCGGGAGGCTCCTACGAGCAGTACTTC; clone size: many; D gene: TRBD2; CDR3 length: 14; J gene: TRBJ2-7; V gene: TRBV28
CDR3 protein: CASSLVGTGVNWGYTF; CDR3 DNA: TGTGCCAGCAGTTTAGTAGGGACGGGGGTGAATTGGGGCTACACCTTC; clone size: many; D gene: .; CDR3 length: 16; J gene: TRBJ1-2; V gene: TRBV28
CDR3 protein: CASSQDEGYGYTF; CDR3 DNA: TGTGCCAGCAGCCAAGATGAAGGGTATGGCTACACCTTC; clone size: few; D gene: .; CDR3 length: 13; J gene: TRBJ1-2; V gene: TRBV3-1
CDR3 protein: CASSSSSGGAGEQFF; CDR3 DNA: TGTGCCAGCAGTTCTTCTAGCGGGGGGGCCGGTGAGCAGTTCTTC; clone size: many; D gene: TRBD2; CDR3 length: 15; J gene: TRBJ2-1; V gene: TRBV12-3/TRBV12-4
CDR3 protein: CASSTPGRVTYEQYF; CDR3 DNA: TGTGCCAGCAGCACCCCGGGACGAGTAACCTACGAGCAGTACTTC; clone size: few; D gene: .; CDR3 length: 15; J gene: TRBJ2-7; V gene: TRBV5-4
CDR3 protein: CSAPQTYGYTF; CDR3 DNA: TGCAGTGCTCCTCAAACCTATGGCTACACCTTC; clone size: many; D gene: .; CDR3 length: 11; J gene: TRBJ1-2; V gene: TRBV20-1
CDR3 protein: CASSLSVRGGTEAFF; CDR3 DNA: TGTGCCAGCAGCTTATCGGTGAGGGGGGGCACTGAAGCTTTCTTT; clone size: many; D gene: .; CDR3 length: 15; J gene: TRBJ1-1; V gene: TRBV7-9
CDR3 protein: CSARLQSYYGYTF; CDR3 DNA: TGCAGTGCTAGACTGCAGTCCTACTATGGCTACACCTTC; clone size: .; D gene: .; CDR3 length: 13; J gene: TRBJ1-2; V gene: TRBV20-1
CDR3 protein: CASNPRGGGTDTQYF; CDR3 DNA: TGTGCCAGCAACCCAAGGGGGGGGGGCACAGATACGCAATATTTT; clone size: few; D gene: .; CDR3 length: 15; J gene: TRBJ2-3; V gene: TRBV28
CDR3 protein: CASSLVAPNTEAFF; CDR3 DNA: TGCGCCAGCAGCTTGGTGGCCCCGAACACTGAAGCTTTCTTT; clone size: few; D gene: .; CDR3 length: 14; J gene: TRBJ1-1; V gene: TRBV5-1
CDR3 protein: CSARRRTSNNEQFF; CDR3 DNA: TGCAGTGCTAGACGACGCACCAGCAACAATGAGCAGTTCTTC; clone size: many; D gene: .; CDR3 length: 14; J gene: TRBJ2-1; V gene: TRBV20-1
CDR3 protein: CASSDLAGGAYEQYF; CDR3 DNA: TGTGCCAGCAGCGATCTAGCGGGAGGGGCCTACGAGCAGTACTTC; clone size: many; D gene: TRBD2; CDR3 length: 15; J gene: TRBJ2-7; V gene: TRBV6-1
CDR3 protein: CASSELEGTGGYTF; CDR3 DNA: TGTGCCAGCAGTGAATTAGAAGGGACGGGAGGCTACACCTTC; clone size: many; D gene: .; CDR3 length: 14; J gene: TRBJ1-2; V gene: TRBV2
CDR3 protein: CAISMTGVLDEQFF; CDR3 DNA: TGTGCCATCAGTATGACGGGGGTACTCGATGAGCAGTTCTTC; clone size: .; D gene: .; CDR3 length: 14; J gene: TRBJ2-1; V gene: TRBV10-3
CDR3 protein: CASSPGAGYEQYF; CDR3 DNA: TGTGCCAGCAGCCCCGGGGCGGGGTACGAGCAGTACTTC; clone size: few; D gene: .; CDR3 length: 13; J gene: TRBJ2-7; V gene: TRBV12-3/TRBV12-4
CDR3 protein: CASSEYGTGYNEQFF; CDR3 DNA: TGTGCCAGCAGTGAATATGGGACAGGGTACAATGAGCAGTTCTTC; clone size: .; D gene: TRBD1; CDR3 length: 15; J gene: TRBJ2-1; V gene: TRBV6-1
CDR3 protein: CASSKLAGGPGETQYF; CDR3 DNA: TGTGCCAGCAGCAAACTAGCGGGAGGGCCGGGGGAGACCCAGTACTTC; clone size: many; D gene: TRBD2; CDR3 length: 16; J gene: TRBJ2-5; V gene: TRBV7-8
CDR3 protein: CASSLGNVGVGGYTF; CDR3 DNA: TGTGCCAGCAGTTTAGGGAATGTGGGTGTTGGGGGCTACACCTTC; clone size: many; D gene: .; CDR3 length: 15; J gene: TRBJ1-2; V gene: TRBV28
CDR3 protein: CASSLSSLASPEQYF; CDR3 DNA: TGTGCCAGCAGTTTATCAAGCCTAGCGAGTCCCGAACAGTACTTC; clone size: .; D gene: .; CDR3 length: 15; J gene: TRBJ2-7; V gene: TRBV27
CDR3 protein: CASSEIWGDGANVLTF; CDR3 DNA: TGTGCCAGCAGTGAAATTTGGGGGGATGGGGCCAACGTCCTGACTTTC; clone size: .; D gene: .; CDR3 length: 16; J gene: TRBJ2-6; V gene: TRBV25-1
CDR3 protein: CSARRLADMYEQYF; CDR3 DNA: TGCAGTGCTAGACGGCTAGCCGACATGTACGAGCAGTACTTC; clone size: .; D gene: .; CDR3 length: 14; J gene: TRBJ2-7; V gene: TRBV20-1
CDR3 protein: CAITHRAEGYTF; CDR3 DNA: TGTGCCATCACCCACCGTGCAGAGGGCTACACCTTC; clone size: .; D gene: .; CDR3 length: 12; J gene: TRBJ1-2; V gene: TRBV19
CDR3 protein: CASSFVGGYSYNEQFF; CDR3 DNA: TGTGCCAGCAGCTTTGTCGGGGGGTACTCCTACAATGAGCAGTTCTTC; clone size: .; D gene: TRBD2; CDR3 length: 16; J gene: TRBJ2-1; V gene: TRBV7-2
CDR3 protein: CASSPRGSGIDEQFF; CDR3 DNA: TGTGCCAGCAGCCCTCGGGGTAGCGGGATCGATGAGCAGTTCTTC; clone size: .; D gene: TRBD2; CDR3 length: 15; J gene: TRBJ2-1; V gene: TRBV9
CDR3 protein: CASSQGLGHYEQYF; CDR3 DNA: TGTGCCAGCAGCCAAGGACTAGGACACTACGAGCAGTACTTC; clone size: few; D gene: .; CDR3 length: 14; J gene: TRBJ2-7; V gene: TRBV3-1
CDR3 protein: CASRLSRDQAFF; CDR3 DNA: TGTGCCAGCAGGCTGTCCCGGGACCAGGCTTTCTTT; clone size: many; D gene: .; CDR3 length: 12; J gene: TRBJ1-1; V gene: TRBV28
CDR3 protein: CASSAGQGDTEAFF; CDR3 DNA: TGTGCCAGCAGTGCCGGACAGGGGGACACTGAAGCTTTCTTT; clone size: few; D gene: TRBD1; CDR3 length: 14; J gene: TRBJ1-1; V gene: TRBV6-1
CDR3 protein: CASSPEAGTGQETQYF; CDR3 DNA: TGTGCCAGCAGTCCCGAAGCCGGGACAGGGCAAGAGACCCAGTACTTC; clone size: many; D gene: TRBD1; CDR3 length: 16; J gene: TRBJ2-5; V gene: TRBV27
CDR3 protein: CASSLGWMKGGNQPQHF; CDR3 DNA: TGTGCCAGCAGCTTAGGCTGGATGAAGGGCGGCAATCAGCCCCAGCATTTT; clone size: .; D gene: .; CDR3 length: 17; J gene: TRBJ1-5; V gene: TRBV7-8
CDR3 protein: CATRDSLNQPQHF; CDR3 DNA: TGTGCCACGAGGGACAGCCTTAATCAGCCCCAGCATTTT; clone size: .; D gene: TRBD1; CDR3 length: 13; J gene: TRBJ1-5; V gene: TRBV2
CDR3 protein: CASSLTGGVTGELFF; CDR3 DNA: TGCGCCAGCAGCTTGACAGGGGGCGTGACCGGGGAGCTGTTTTTT; clone size: many; D gene: TRBD1; CDR3 length: 15; J gene: TRBJ2-2; V gene: TRBV5-1
CDR3 protein: CASSLVAGVNEQFF; CDR3 DNA: TGTGCCAGCAGCTTAGTAGCGGGAGTCAATGAGCAGTTCTTC; clone size: .; D gene: TRBD2; CDR3 length: 14; J gene: TRBJ2-1; V gene: TRBV11-1
CDR3 protein: CASSFSDLGAAYSNQPQHF; CDR3 DNA: TGTGCCAGCAGTTTTTCTGACTTGGGGGCGGCTTATAGCAATCAGCCCCAGCATTTT; clone size: .; D gene: .; CDR3 length: 19; J gene: TRBJ1-5; V gene: TRBV12-3/TRBV12-4
CDR3 protein: CASSQVHGGYYNEQFF; CDR3 DNA: TGCGCCAGCAGCCAAGTCCACGGGGGCTACTACAATGAGCAGTTCTTC; clone size: .; D gene: .; CDR3 length: 16; J gene: TRBJ2-1; V gene: TRBV4-1
CDR3 protein: CAWCHVVGPYNEQFF; CDR3 DNA: TGTGCCTGGTGCCATGTTGTCGGCCCCTACAATGAGCAGTTCTTC; clone size: .; D gene: .; CDR3 length: 15; J gene: TRBJ2-1; V gene: TRBV30
CDR3 protein: CASRVENNEQFF; CDR3 DNA: TGTGCCAGCAGGGTAGAAAACAATGAGCAGTTCTTC; clone size: few; D gene: .; CDR3 length: 12; J gene: TRBJ2-1; V gene: TRBV12-3/TRBV12-4
CDR3 protein: CASSETYRTDTQYF; CDR3 DNA: TGTGCCAGCAGTGAAACCTATCGCACAGATACGCAGTATTTT; clone size: .; D gene: .; CDR3 length: 14; J gene: TRBJ2-3; V gene: TRBV2
CDR3 protein: CSVEQPTGMNTEAFF; CDR3 DNA: TGCAGCGTTGAACAGCCGACAGGGATGAACACTGAAGCTTTCTTT; clone size: many; D gene: TRBD1; CDR3 length: 15; J gene: TRBJ1-1; V gene: TRBV29-1
CDR3 protein: CASSQDPQGRDTQYF; CDR3 DNA: TGTGCCAGCAGCCAAGATCCCCAGGGTCGCGATACGCAGTATTTT; clone size: many; D gene: .; CDR3 length: 15; J gene: TRBJ2-3; V gene: TRBV3-1
CDR3 protein: CASSPGFYGYTF; CDR3 DNA: TGTGCCAGCAGCCCAGGGTTTTATGGCTACACCTTC; clone size: many; D gene: .; CDR3 length: 12; J gene: TRBJ1-2; V gene: TRBV3-1
CDR3 protein: CASSVSPAYEQYF; CDR3 DNA: TGTGCCAGCAGTGTATCTCCAGCCTACGAGCAGTACTTC; clone size: many; D gene: .; CDR3 length: 13; J gene: TRBJ2-7; V gene: TRBV25-1
CDR3 protein: CATRIDRRGEKLFF; CDR3 DNA: TGTGCCACCCGGATTGACAGGCGGGGTGAAAAACTGTTTTTT; clone size: many; D gene: .; CDR3 length: 14; J gene: TRBJ1-4; V gene: TRBV2
CDR3 protein: CASSLTGSYTF; CDR3 DNA: TGTGCCAGCAGTTTAACAGGCAGCTACACCTTC; clone size: many; D gene: .; CDR3 length: 11; J gene: TRBJ1-2; V gene: TRBV28
CDR3 protein: CASSAQGYYGYTF; CDR3 DNA: TGTGCCAGCAGTGCACAAGGCTACTATGGCTACACCTTC; clone size: few; D gene: .; CDR3 length: 13; J gene: TRBJ1-2; V gene: TRBV2
CDR3 protein: CASNLARDGADTQYF; CDR3 DNA: TGTGCCAGCAATTTAGCCAGGGATGGCGCAGATACGCAGTATTTT; clone size: few; D gene: .; CDR3 length: 15; J gene: TRBJ2-3; V gene: TRBV25-1
CDR3 protein: CASSDRVGQPQHF; CDR3 DNA: TGTGCCAGCAGTGACAGGGTTGGCCAGCCCCAGCATTTT; clone size: many; D gene: .; CDR3 length: 13; J gene: TRBJ1-5; V gene: TRBV2
CDR3 protein: CASSLGLINSPLHF; CDR3 DNA: TGCGCCAGCAGTTTGGGACTGATTAATTCACCCCTCCACTTT; clone size: .; D gene: .; CDR3 length: 14; J gene: TRBJ1-6; V gene: TRBV5-1
CDR3 protein: CATSDLDRGGSYGYTF; CDR3 DNA: TGTGCCACCAGTGATTTGGACAGGGGTGGTAGCTATGGCTACACCTTC; clone size: many; D gene: TRBD1; CDR3 length: 16; J gene: TRBJ1-2; V gene: TRBV24-1
CDR3 protein: CASSPEIIYNEQFF; CDR3 DNA: TGTGCCAGCTCACCAGAGATCATCTACAATGAGCAGTTCTTC; clone size: .; D gene: .; CDR3 length: 14; J gene: TRBJ2-1; V gene: TRBV18
CDR3 protein: CASSGPRGNQPQHF; CDR3 DNA: TGTGCCAGTTCAGGGCCCCGGGGCAATCAGCCCCAGCATTTT; clone size: many; D gene: .; CDR3 length: 14; J gene: TRBJ1-5; V gene: TRBV2
CDR3 protein: CASSPSGTLRETQYF; CDR3 DNA: TGTGCCAGCTCACCCTCCGGGACCCTGCGGGAGACCCAGTACTTC; clone size: many; D gene: .; CDR3 length: 15; J gene: TRBJ2-5; V gene: TRBV18
CDR3 protein: CASGQLTSYEQYF; CDR3 DNA: TGTGCCAGCGGACAGCTGACGTCCTACGAGCAGTACTTC; clone size: few; D gene: .; CDR3 length: 13; J gene: TRBJ2-7; V gene: TRBV7-9
CDR3 protein: CAISEVDEQYF; CDR3 DNA: TGTGCCATCTCTGAGGTCGACGAGCAGTACTTC; clone size: many; D gene: .; CDR3 length: 11; J gene: TRBJ2-7; V gene: TRBV10-3
CDR3 protein: CSARNVGEETQYF; CDR3 DNA: TGCAGTGCTAGAAATGTGGGAGAGGAGACCCAGTACTTC; clone size: .; D gene: .; CDR3 length: 13; J gene: TRBJ2-5; V gene: TRBV20-1
CDR3 protein: CASSPLGTARQETQYF; CDR3 DNA: TGTGCCAGCAGCCCTCTCGGGACGGCAAGGCAAGAGACCCAGTACTTC; clone size: .; D gene: .; CDR3 length: 16; J gene: TRBJ2-5; V gene: TRBV5-6
CDR3 protein: CASHTPMNTEAFF; CDR3 DNA: TGTGCCAGCCATACCCCAATGAACACTGAAGCTTTCTTT; clone size: many; D gene: .; CDR3 length: 13; J gene: TRBJ1-1; V gene: TRBV2
CDR3 protein: CASSEAGSGNTIYF; CDR3 DNA: TGTGCCAGCAGTGAAGCAGGGTCTGGAAACACCATATATTTT; clone size: many; D gene: .; CDR3 length: 14; J gene: TRBJ1-3; V gene: TRBV2
CDR3 protein: CASRQTANTEAFF; CDR3 DNA: TGTGCCAGCAGGCAGACAGCAAACACTGAAGCTTTCTTT; clone size: .; D gene: .; CDR3 length: 13; J gene: TRBJ1-1; V gene: TRBV2
CDR3 protein: CASRASGSDEQFF; CDR3 DNA: TGTGCCAGCAGGGCTAGCGGGAGCGATGAGCAGTTCTTC; clone size: .; D gene: TRBD2; CDR3 length: 13; J gene: TRBJ2-1; V gene: TRBV27